These T cell receptor beta chains were read from a single sample in a study of T cell changes during pregnancy in multiple sclerosis. Repertoires were generated with immunoSEQ multiplex PCR, while TCRdb's copy carries only in-frame clones and drops some. The repertoire holds approximately 26,000 clones, with roughly 87% as singletons. The sequences come from CD4+ T cells from peripheral blood mononuclear cells, collected in the second trimester of pregnancy. The receptors here all came from a female donor with multiple sclerosis, enrolled in a pregnancy study. Each CDR3 is given with its conserved first and last residue. A D gene is named only where the DNA matches it firmly. Not all rows give a size; the values are once, few, many and, for expanded clones, a class.

>-|-|TRBJ1-6|TRBV7-3
CASSESFSNSPLHF
TGTGCCAGCAGCGAGAGTTTTTCTAATTCACCCCTCCACTTT
>TRBD1|-|TRBJ1-1|TRBV5-6
CASSYSPDRVFEAFF
TGTGCCAGCAGCTACTCACCGGACAGGGTTTTTGAAGCTTTCTTT
>-|-|TRBJ2-7|TRBV2
CASSESRGEQYF
TGTGCCAGCAGTGAATCACGCGGGGAGCAGTACTTC
>-|-|TRBJ2-7|TRBV5-1
CASSSAPGGLGEQYF
TGCGCCAGCAGCTCCGCCCCCGGGGGGCTGGGAGAGCAGTACTTC
>TRBD1|-|TRBJ1-3|TRBV19
CASSDRGTFSGNTIYF
TGTGCCAGTTCCGACAGGGGGACTTTCTCTGGAAACACCATATATTTT
>-|-|TRBJ2-1|TRBV18
CASSPILSPDNNEQFF
TGTGCCAGCTCACCAATTTTAAGTCCAGACAACAATGAGCAGTTCTTC
>TRBD1|-|TRBJ1-2|TRBV19
CASSIGQGGDGYTF
TGTGCCAGTAGTATCGGACAGGGTGGTGATGGCTACACCTTC
>TRBD2|-|TRBJ2-5|TRBV5-1
CASCSGLAGQETQYF
TGCGCCAGCTGCTCCGGACTAGCGGGGCAAGAGACCCAGTACTTC
>-|-|TRBJ1-5|TRBV19
CASSIKGDNQPQHF
TGTGCCAGTAGTATAAAGGGAGACAATCAGCCCCAGCATTTT
>-|-|TRBJ2-2|TRBV19
CASSSQASWTGELFF
TGTGCCAGTAGTTCCCAGGCTTCATGGACCGGGGAGCTGTTTTTT
>-|-|TRBJ2-7|TRBV9
CASSPDPNYEQYF
TGTGCCAGCAGCCCCGACCCCAACTACGAGCAGTACTTC
>TRBD2|-|TRBJ2-5|TRBV7-2
CASSLTSGGSQETQYF
TGTGCCAGCAGCCTTACTAGCGGGGGGTCCCAAGAGACCCAGTACTTC
>TRBD1|-|TRBJ1-2|TRBV18
CASSPLGQPVFTF
TGTGCCAGCTCACCCCTGGGACAGCCGGTCTTCACCTTC
>-|-|TRBJ2-3|TRBV9
CASSVSGTFTDTQYF
TGTGCCAGCAGCGTGTCCGGGACATTCACAGATACGCAGTATTTT
>-|-|TRBJ2-3|TRBV11-2
CASSRRGGGGASTDTQYF
TGTGCCAGCAGTCGCCGCGGGGGAGGGGGGGCAAGCACAGATACGCAGTATTTT
>-|-|TRBJ1-1|TRBV19
CASSKQTGGERTEAFF
TGTGCCAGTAGTAAACAGACAGGCGGAGAACGAACTGAAGCTTTCTTT
>-|-|TRBJ2-1|TRBV7-2
CASSLVVEEQFF
TGTGCCAGCAGCTTGGTGGTGGAGGAGCAGTTCTTC
>-|-|TRBJ2-3|TRBV25-1
CASSAGTDTQYF
TGTGCCAGCAGTGCGGGGACAGATACGCAGTATTTT
>TRBD1|-|TRBJ2-1|TRBV5-5
CASTNRDRAYNEQFF
TGTGCCAGCACCAACCGGGACAGAGCCTACAATGAGCAGTTCTTC
>-|once|TRBJ1-2|TRBV6-5
CASSRGEGVTYGYTF
TGTGCCAGCAGTCGGGGGGAGGGAGTTACCTATGGCTACACCTTC
>-|few|TRBJ1-4|TRBV10-3
CAISAGRREKLFF
TGTGCCATCAGTGCAGGGAGGAGGGAAAAACTGTTTTTT
>TRBD1|-|TRBJ1-2|TRBV19
CASTDRARYGYTF
TGTGCCAGCACGGACAGGGCTCGATATGGCTACACCTTC
>-|-|TRBJ1-5|TRBV6-6
CASSSGWSNQPQHF
TGTGCCAGCAGTTCGGGGTGGTCCAATCAGCCCCAGCATTTT
>TRBD1|-|TRBJ1-5|TRBV30
CAWSRQGALGNQPQHF
TGTGCCTGGAGTCGGCAGGGGGCACTGGGCAATCAGCCCCAGCATTTT
>TRBD1|-|TRBJ1-2|TRBV10-3
CAISGGTGGYGYTF
TGTGCCATCAGTGGGGGGACAGGGGGCTATGGCTACACCTTC
>-|-|TRBJ1-3|TRBV5-6
CASSLGALSGNTIYF
TGTGCCAGCAGCTTGGGTGCGCTCTCTGGAAACACCATATATTTT
>TRBD1|-|TRBJ2-1|TRBV7-2
CASSHDRVRGQFF
TGTGCCAGCAGCCATGACAGGGTAAGAGGGCAGTTCTTC
>TRBD1|-|TRBJ1-2|TRBV2
CASRDRGYGYTF
TGTGCCAGCAGGGACAGGGGTTATGGCTACACCTTC
>-|-|TRBJ1-6|TRBV2
CASSEGGVHSPLHF
TGTGCCAGCAGTGAGGGAGGGGTCCATTCACCCCTCCACTTT
>-|once|TRBJ2-1|TRBV7-2
CASSLHGPATDNEQFF
TGTGCCAGCAGCTTACATGGTCCCGCAACGGACAATGAGCAGTTCTTC
>TRBD1|-|TRBJ1-1|TRBV2
CASSSGRGRGEAFF
TGTGCCAGCAGTTCGGGCAGGGGGCGAGGTGAAGCTTTCTTT
>-|-|TRBJ1-6|TRBV30
CAWSRGANSPLHF
TGTGCCTGGAGCCGCGGGGCGAATTCACCCCTCCACTTT
>TRBD2|once|TRBJ2-1|TRBV5-1
CASSPLAGASYNEQFF
TGCGCCAGCAGCCCTCTAGCGGGGGCCTCCTACAATGAGCAGTTCTTC
>TRBD1|-|TRBJ1-6|TRBV18
CASSRMTGAGNSPLHF
TGTGCCAGCTCACGTATGACAGGGGCGGGTAATTCACCCCTCCACTTT
>TRBD1|-|TRBJ1-1|TRBV7-3
CASSLTDRGTEAFF
TGTGCCAGCAGCTTAACGGACAGGGGGACTGAAGCTTTCTTT
>-|-|TRBJ2-5|TRBV5-4
CASSGGQGGETQYF
TGTGCCAGCAGCGGGGGACAAGGAGGAGAGACCCAGTACTTC
>-|few|TRBJ1-3|TRBV5-4
CASSLKDMNTIYF
TGTGCCAGCAGCTTGAAGGACATGAACACCATATATTTT
>TRBD1|-|TRBJ2-6|TRBV4-1
CASGDRAYGANVLTF
TGCGCCAGCGGGGACAGGGCGTATGGGGCCAACGTCCTGACTTTC
>-|-|TRBJ1-5|TRBV19
CASSKDWAGHQPQHF
TGTGCCAGTAGTAAAGATTGGGCAGGGCATCAGCCCCAGCATTTT
>TRBD1|-|TRBJ2-3|TRBV27
CASKTTGITDTQYF
TGTGCCAGCAAGACGACAGGGATCACAGATACGCAGTATTTT
>-|-|TRBJ2-3|TRBV6-6
CASSAELYTQYF
TGTGCCAGCAGTGCCGAGTTATATACGCAGTATTTT